This entry describes one TCR beta chain. This sample was taken from a study of T cell responses to AZD1222 COVID-19 vaccine. Trimming left V 0 bases short and J 5 bases short, with 26 bases between. CDR1 is GTSNPN and CDR2 is SVGIG in the germline V gene (reference sequence). This CDR3 is 19 amino acids long. Measured with immunoSEQ multiplex PCR; TCRdb has only the in-frame clones, and not every one. The sample yields some 150,000 clones, roughly 93% seen once. The sequencing here drew on peripheral blood, taken on day 0 of AZD1222 vaccination. The clonotype was recovered from an adult in good health. The V gene is TRBV30, the J gene TRBJ1-5, with D tentatively TRBD1 (5 bases). The CDR3 sequence is CAWSVYPLKTGRADQPQHF. In DNA form, the CDR3 reads TGTGCCTGGAGTGTTTATCCCCTTAAAACAGGTCGCGCGGATCAGCCCCAGCATTTT.